Presented here are 28 T cell receptor beta chains from one specimen sequenced in a study of T cell responses to AZD1222 COVID-19 vaccine. Profiled with immunoSEQ multiplex PCR; TCRdb holds only in-frame clones, not every one. The sample carries about 120,000 clones, 92% recorded once. Specimen: peripheral blood, collected on day 0 of AZD1222 vaccination. The receptors stem from an adult in good health.

The chain employs TRBV9 and TRBJ1-3; D is ambiguous. Germline CDR1 is SGDLS and CDR2 is YYNGEE. This CDR3 is 15 amino acids long. Deletions cut 3 bases from V and 4 bases from J, with 14 bases between. CDR3: CASSASSALGNTIYF. CDR3 bases: TGTGCCAGCAGCGCCAGTTCTGCTCTGGGAAACACCATATATTTT.

This clone came up once. The rearrangement uses TRBV9 and TRBJ2-1, with 7 bases fitting TRBD1. Germline assignment: CDR1 SGDLS and CDR2 YYNGEE. The length of the CDR3 is 14 residues. Trimming took 2 bases from V and 3 from J; bases not matched to a gene: 2. CDR3 coding DNA: TGTGCCAGCAGCGTTGGGACAGACTACAATGAGCAGTTCTTC. Protein sequence: CASSVGTDYNEQFF.

The chain couples TRBV5-1 to TRBJ2-5; no reliable D call. In germline, CDR1 is SGHRS, CDR2 YFSETQ. The CDR3 runs to 16 residues. V lost 4 bases to trimming and J lost 2 bases, with 18 bases between them. The CDR3 loop is CASSPRYLADQETQYF. The CDR3 DNA follows: TGCGCCAGCAGCCCCCGTTATTTGGCGGATCAAGAGACCCAGTACTTC.

The V gene is TRBV6-5, the J gene TRBJ1-1; TRBD1 aligns across 7 bases. CDR1 is MNHEY, CDR2 SVGAGI, per germline. The length of the CDR3 is 15 residues. Trimming removed 2 bases from V and 8 bases from J; junction bases left unmatched: 11. As DNA, the CDR3 is TGTGCCAGCAGTTACAAACCCGGGACAGCATACGAAGCTTTCTTT. It yields the protein CASSYKPGTAYEAFF.

This clone appeared a single time. The chain links TRBV28 to TRBJ1-2, with D maybe TRBD1 (6 bases). With 3 bases removed from V and 1 base from J, the gap between germline ends came to 12 bases. The CDR3 is made up of 15 amino acids. Germline values: CDR1 MDHEN, CDR2 SYDVKM. The CDR3 region has the DNA TGTGCCAGCAGTTTCGTAACAGGGAGTAACTATGGCTACACCTTC. The encoded protein is CASSFVTGSNYGYTF.

V usage is TRBV7-2 and J usage is TRBJ1-2; 8 nucleotides line up with TRBD1. Germline-derived CDR1 and CDR2 are SGHTA and FQGNSA. The CDR3 runs to 16 residues. V was clipped by 5 bases and J by 6 bases; unmatched bases: 14. This CDR3 reads CASSRRVQGDRDGYTF. The CDR3 DNA follows: TGTGCCAGCAGCCGTCGAGTACAGGGGGATAGGGATGGCTACACCTTC.

The chain recombines TRBV11-2 with TRBJ2-7; TRBD1 matches 9 bases. V lost 1 base, J lost 5 bases, and 3 bases stayed unmatched. The CDR3 is 14 residues long. Germline-derived CDR1 and CDR2 are SGHAT and FQNNGV. For the CDR3, the DNA is TGTGCCAGCAGCTTAGGGACAGGGGTAGACGAGCAGTACTTC. Protein product: CASSLGTGVDEQYF.

The chain joins TRBV10-3 to TRBJ1-6, with D maybe TRBD1 (5 bases). This CDR3 region has 13 residues. Trimming removed 7 bases from V and 7 bases from J, with 11 bases in between. Per the germline V gene, CDR1 is ENHRY and CDR2 is SYGVKD. CDR3 in DNA: TGTGCCATCACGCAGGGTCAGAATTCACCCCTCCACTTT. Translating it yields CAITQGQNSPLHF.

V usage is TRBV16 and J usage is TRBJ1-5; TRBD1 might be the D (5 bases). Between the trimmed V and J ends, which lost 0 bases and 2 bases, there was a span of 14 bases. This CDR3 region has 17 residues. The germline V gene has CDR1 KGHSY and CDR2 FQNENV. CDR3 bases: TGTGCCAGCAGCCAATCGGGAGGGGCCGGGGGCAATCAGCCCCAGCATTTT. Translation gives CASSQSGGAGGNQPQHF. The entire variable domain, with the rest obtained from reference TRBV16 and TRBJ1-5, is as follows: GEEVAQTPKHLVRGEGQKAKLYCAPIKGHSYVFWYQQVLKNEFKFLISFQNENVFDETGMPKERFSAKCLPNSPCSLEIQATKLEDSAVYFCASSQSGGAGGNQPQHFGDGTRLSIL.

This clone was recorded once. V gene TRBV28 combines with J gene TRBJ1-2; 7 nucleotides agree with TRBD1. The germline V gene encodes CDR1 MDHEN and CDR2 SYDVKM. The CDR3 is made up of 13 amino acids. Trimming cost V 6 bases and J 2 bases; bases outside gene matches: 3. This CDR3 reads CASSEGQNYGYTF. CDR3 nucleotides: TGTGCCAGCAGCGAGGGACAGAACTATGGCTACACCTTC.

This chain joins TRBV10-2 and TRBJ1-6; 7 positions match TRBD1. The CDR3 is 14 amino acids. Trimming removed 2 bases from V and 10 bases from J; junction bases left unmatched: 5. The V gene's germline CDR1 is WSHSY and CDR2 SAAADI. CDR3 nucleotide sequence: TGCGCCAGCAGTGAGAGAAGGGGGCTATCACCCCTCCACTTT. Translation: CASSERRGLSPLHF.

The chain is built from TRBV18 and TRBJ2-1; 9 bases line up with TRBD1. Germline loops: CDR1 KGHSH, CDR2 LQKENI. The CDR3 covers 16 residues. J was trimmed by 2 bases and V by 8 bases; bases with no gene match: 10. The CDR3 is CASKPRRQGAYNEQFF. CDR3 bases: TGTGCCAGCAAACCTAGAAGACAGGGGGCCTACAATGAGCAGTTCTTC.

The chain combines TRBV7-9 with TRBJ2-7; 13 positions agree with TRBD2. Germline lookup yields CDR1 SEHNR and CDR2 FQNEAQ (reference sequence). The junction had 2 bases not matched to a gene; V was cut back by 5 bases and J by 1 base. This CDR3 has 15 residues. This chain's CDR3 is CASSQTSGRSYEQYF. In DNA, the CDR3 is TGTGCCAGCAGCCAGACTAGCGGGAGGTCCTACGAGCAGTACTTC.

The chain uses TRBV5-8 and TRBJ1-2; a weak D match, TRBD1 (6 bases). CDR1 SGHTS and CDR2 YDEGEE come from the germline V gene. The CDR3 totals 15 residues. With 5 bases removed from V and 6 bases from J, the gap between germline ends came to 20 bases. CDR3 coding DNA: TGTGCCAGCAGTTGGAGGGGGTGGGGGTTCCATGGCTACACCTTC. This sequence encodes CASSWRGWGFHGYTF.

The J gene is TRBJ2-5, the V gene TRBV21-1; the table calls TRBD1, which could not be checked here. TRBV21-1 is termed a pseudogene. The CDR3 runs to 17 residues. This CDR3 reads CASSKIPQDRYQETQYF. CDR3 sequence (DNA): TGTGCCAGCAGCAAAATACCCCAAGACAGGTACCAAGAGACCCAGTACTTC.

The rearrangement links TRBV28 to TRBJ1-4, with D possibly being TRBD1 (5 bases). CDR1 and CDR2 from the germline V gene are MDHEN and SYDVKM. The CDR3 is 15 residues long. V was clipped by 5 bases and J by 3 bases, with 13 bases between them. CDR3 bases: TGTGCCAGCAGTATCGGGGGGGGAGCTAATGAAAAACTGTTTTTT. This codes for CASSIGGGANEKLFF.

V is TRBV7-9 and J is TRBJ1-4; TRBD1 agrees at 11 bases. Germline lookup yields CDR1 SEHNR and CDR2 FQNEAQ (reference sequence). CDR3 length: 17 amino acids. Trimming took 5 bases from V and 0 from J; bases not matched to a gene: 5. The CDR3 region has the DNA TGTGCCAGCAGCCGCGGACAGGGGGCCGCAACTAATGAAAAACTGTTTTTT. Protein: CASSRGQGAATNEKLFF.

This rearrangement joins TRBV27 to TRBJ2-1, with D possibly being TRBD1 or TRBD2 (5 bases each). The germline V gene has CDR1 MNHEY and CDR2 SMNVEV (reference sequence). The CDR3 sequence is 16 residues long. Between the trimmed V and J ends, which lost 8 bases and 7 bases, there was a span of 24 bases. CDR3 nucleotides: TGTGCCAGCTCTACCGGTGGGATCAGTGAGGGGAATGAGCAGTTCTTC. Translating gives CASSTGGISEGNEQFF.

This chain uses TRBV9 with TRBJ2-7; D gene unclear. The CDR3 loop spans 16 amino acids. V lost 4 bases and J lost 0, with 17 bases in between. The germline gives CDR1 SGDLS, CDR2 YYNGEE. CDR3 in DNA: TGTGCCAGCAGCCCACAACCAACAGCGAGCTCCTACGAGCAGTACTTC. It translates to CASSPQPTASSYEQYF.

The gene calls are TRBV16 and TRBJ1-2; D might be TRBD1 (6 bases). V dropped 0 bases and J dropped 2 bases, with 16 bases sitting between them. CDR1 is KGHSY and CDR2 is FQNENV in the germline V gene. The CDR3 is made up of 17 amino acids. The CDR3 spells CASSQSPGTLLNYGYTF. In nucleotides, the CDR3 is TGTGCCAGCAGCCAATCACCAGGGACACTTCTCAACTATGGCTACACCTTC. The variable domain in full, with the rest retrieved from reference TRBV16 and TRBJ1-2, is GEEVAQTPKHLVRGEGQKAKLYCAPIKGHSYVFWYQQVLKNEFKFLISFQNENVFDETGMPKERFSAKCLPNSPCSLEIQATKLEDSAVYFCASSQSPGTLLNYGYTFGSGTRLTVV.

The V and J genes are TRBV19 and TRBJ1-2, with D tentatively TRBD1 (6 bases). Germline V gives CDR1 LNHDA, CDR2 SQIVND (reference sequence). V was shortened by 4 bases and J by 8 bases, with 14 bases between the two germline ends. CDR3 size: 13 residues. CDR3 region: CASSRVEDRGYTF. DNA of the CDR3: TGTGCCAGTAGTAGGGTAGAGGACAGAGGCTACACCTTC.

J is TRBJ1-2 and V is TRBV4-1; 12 nucleotides line up with TRBD1. This CDR3 comprises 21 residues. V lost 0 bases, J lost 2 bases, and 16 bases stayed unmatched. CDR1 and CDR2 (germline): MGHRA, YSYEKL. The CDR3 DNA follows: TGCGCCAGCAGCCAAGAAAGAGCCGGGACAGGGGGCGGTTGGGCGAACTATGGCTACACCTTC. This sequence encodes CASSQERAGTGGGWANYGYTF.

The CDR3 spells CASSSVYDGNEQFF. The CDR3 coding sequence is TGTGCCAGCAGCTCCGTCTACGACGGCAATGAGCAGTTCTTC. V usage is TRBV4-2 and J usage is TRBJ2-1; D unresolved. Germline CDR1 is LGHNA and CDR2 is YNFKEQ. This CDR3 is built from 14 residues. Trimming shortened V by 5 bases and J by 6 bases, and 14 bases separated the two germline ends.

The rearrangement links TRBV6-2 or TRBV6-3 to TRBJ2-7; D not resolved. Trimming cost V 3 bases and J 3 bases, with 9 bases left between them. Germline-derived CDR1 and CDR2 are MNHEY and SVGEGT. The CDR3 totals 13 residues. The CDR3 sequence: CASSYYRYYEQYF. In nucleotides, the CDR3 is TGTGCCAGCAGTTATTACAGATACTACGAGCAGTACTTC.

The chain is built from TRBV28 and TRBJ1-2, with TRBD1 matching over 10 bases. The V and J ends lost 6 bases and 4 bases, in that order; junction bases with no gene match: 11. The germline CDR1 and CDR2 sequences are MDHEN and SYDVKM. The CDR3 is 16 amino acids. This CDR3 is CASRPPPGQGTYGYTF. The CDR3 nucleotides are TGTGCCAGCAGACCACCCCCGGGACAGGGGACCTATGGCTACACCTTC.

The chain employs TRBV6-2 or TRBV6-3 and TRBJ1-2; D uncertain. Per the germline V gene, CDR1 is MNHEY and CDR2 is SVGEGT. The V end lost 4 bases, the J end lost 4 bases, and 13 bases lay between the germline ends. This CDR3 is 14 amino acids long. The CDR3 sequence is CASSSAADSYGYTF. The CDR3 nucleotides are TGTGCCAGCAGTTCGGCCGCGGACTCCTATGGCTACACCTTC.

The rearrangement joins TRBV6-5 to TRBJ1-2; 10 bases match TRBD1. V gave up 4 bases and J gave up 2 bases; unmatched junction bases: 4. The CDR3 has 15 amino acids. Germline V gene lookup returns CDR1 MNHEY and CDR2 SVGAGI. For the CDR3, the DNA is TGTGCCAGCAGTTCGTCGGGACAGGGGAACTATGGCTACACCTTC. It translates to CASSSSGQGNYGYTF.

The V gene is TRBV4-1, the J gene TRBJ2-5; TRBD2 matches 7 bases. Germline V lookup: CDR1 MGHRA, CDR2 YSYEKL. V lost 5 bases to trimming and J lost 2 bases; unmatched junction nucleotides: 11. The CDR3 sequence is 16 residues long. The CDR3, as DNA: TGCGCCAGCAGCTTACGGGACTACACAAAGCAAGAGACCCAGTACTTC. It is translated as CASSLRDYTKQETQYF.